These T cell receptor beta chains were read from a single sample in a study of cytomegalovirus exposure and HLA in healthy donors. Produced via immunoSEQ multiplex PCR; TCRdb's table is partial and in-frame only. The sample lists 130,000 to 150,000 clones, approximately 80% occurring once. Material for sequencing was PBMCs. The receptors here all came from a woman aged 35 to 49 in good health and CMV-seropositive. The CDR3 runs from the conserved cysteine through the conserved F or W. D genes are given only for firm matches. Rows may omit the clone size; those that give it use once, few, many or a size class.

clone_size: once; d_call: TRBD2; v_call: TRBV9; j_call: TRBJ2-7; cdr3_nt: TGTGCCAGCAGCGTTGGGACTAGCGTAGGGGGGGAGCAGTACTTC; cdr3_aa: CASSVGTSVGGEQYF
clone_size: NA; d_call: NA; v_call: TRBV9; j_call: TRBJ1-4; cdr3_nt: TGTGCCAGCAGCCCCGGTCCCAGTCGGGGTAGAGAGGAAAAACTGTTTTTT; cdr3_aa: CASSPGPSRGREEKLFF
clone_size: NA; d_call: TRBD1; v_call: TRBV5-6; j_call: TRBJ2-1; cdr3_nt: TGTGCCAGCAGCTTGACAGGGGTCTACAATGAGCAGTTCTTC; cdr3_aa: CASSLTGVYNEQFF
clone_size: NA; d_call: TRBD2; v_call: TRBV28; j_call: TRBJ2-7; cdr3_nt: TGTGCCAGCAGCCCCCCGGGGACTAGCGGCTACGAGCAGTACTTC; cdr3_aa: CASSPPGTSGYEQYF
clone_size: NA; d_call: TRBD1; v_call: TRBV7-2; j_call: TRBJ1-1; cdr3_nt: TGTGCCAGCAGCTTATCCCTACAGGGGACTGAAGCTTTCTTT; cdr3_aa: CASSLSLQGTEAFF
clone_size: NA; d_call: TRBD1; v_call: TRBV19; j_call: TRBJ2-2; cdr3_nt: TGTGCCAGTAGTGTCGGGACAGCAGGGGACGGGGAGCTGTTTTTT; cdr3_aa: CASSVGTAGDGELFF
clone_size: NA; d_call: NA; v_call: TRBV5-6; j_call: TRBJ2-3; cdr3_nt: TGTGCCAGCAGCTCGTTCGTCACAGATACGCAGTATTTT; cdr3_aa: CASSSFVTDTQYF
clone_size: NA; d_call: TRBD1; v_call: TRBV4-1; j_call: TRBJ1-1; cdr3_nt: TGCGCCAGCAGCCAATGGGACAGGGGGATGATGAACAGTGAAGCTTTCTTT; cdr3_aa: CASSQWDRGMMNSEAFF
clone_size: NA; d_call: NA; v_call: TRBV6-5; j_call: TRBJ2-1; cdr3_nt: TGTGCCAGCAGTTACTCGACTAGAAGTGAGCAGTTCTTC; cdr3_aa: CASSYSTRSEQFF
clone_size: once; d_call: NA; v_call: TRBV27; j_call: TRBJ1-5; cdr3_nt: TGTGCCAGCAGTTTCAGAAGATATCAGCCCCAGCATTTT; cdr3_aa: CASSFRRYQPQHF
clone_size: NA; d_call: TRBD1; v_call: TRBV9; j_call: TRBJ2-1; cdr3_nt: TGTGCCAGCAGCGTAGCTACTCGGACAGGGCTATACAATGAGCAGTTCTTC; cdr3_aa: CASSVATRTGLYNEQFF
clone_size: NA; d_call: TRBD2; v_call: TRBV2; j_call: TRBJ2-5; cdr3_nt: TGTGCCAGCAGTGATGCAAGCGGGACCCAAGAGACCCAGTACTTC; cdr3_aa: CASSDASGTQETQYF
clone_size: NA; d_call: TRBD1; v_call: TRBV9; j_call: TRBJ1-4; cdr3_nt: TGTGCCAGCAGCGTAGAGGCAGGGGGCTTGACTAATGAAAAACTGTTTTTT; cdr3_aa: CASSVEAGGLTNEKLFF
clone_size: NA; d_call: TRBD2; v_call: TRBV11-2; j_call: TRBJ2-5; cdr3_nt: TGTGCCAGCAGCTTGAGCGGGGGCAGGGAGACCCAGTACTTC; cdr3_aa: CASSLSGGRETQYF
clone_size: NA; d_call: TRBD2; v_call: TRBV11-2; j_call: TRBJ2-3; cdr3_nt: TGTGCCAGCAGCGGACAGCGGGGGGGCCTAGATACGCAGTATTTT; cdr3_aa: CASSGQRGGLDTQYF
clone_size: NA; d_call: NA; v_call: TRBV6-1; j_call: TRBJ1-1; cdr3_nt: TGTGCCAGCAGTGCCACCCGGGGTTACACTGAAGCTTTCTTT; cdr3_aa: CASSATRGYTEAFF
clone_size: NA; d_call: TRBD2; v_call: TRBV5-8; j_call: TRBJ2-1; cdr3_nt: TGTGCCAGCAGCCCTTGGTCCACTAGCGGGAGGACTAATGAGCAGTTCTTC; cdr3_aa: CASSPWSTSGRTNEQFF
clone_size: NA; d_call: NA; v_call: TRBV6-6; j_call: TRBJ2-7; cdr3_nt: TGTGCCAGCAGTTCCCAGGGGACCGAGCAGTACTTC; cdr3_aa: CASSSQGTEQYF
clone_size: NA; d_call: NA; v_call: TRBV28; j_call: TRBJ2-2; cdr3_nt: TGTGCCAGCAACCAAGGAGCCGGGGAGCTGTTTTTT; cdr3_aa: CASNQGAGELFF
clone_size: NA; d_call: TRBD2; v_call: TRBV30; j_call: TRBJ2-2; cdr3_nt: TGTGCCTGGAGGCCCGGGACTAGCAAGAACACCGGGGAGCTGTTTTTT; cdr3_aa: CAWRPGTSKNTGELFF